The TCR gamma chain described here comes from a study of γδ T cells in repeated Plasmodium falciparum infection (dated by TCRdb to about 2021). Concerning the study at large: The natural-infection arm enrolled Malian children exposed to intense seasonal malaria transmission, compared against age and gender matched Australian children. Four to six malaria-naive U.S. adults underwent four controlled human malaria infections by bites from P. falciparum NF54-infected Anopheles stephensi mosquitoes over approximately 640 days. Samples from controlled-infection subjects were taken at baseline, right before selected infections, and 21 days after each infection. Malian gammadelta TCR repertoires were analysed cross-sectionally in periods with no transmission and longitudinally across episodes of acute febrile malaria. Using both natural infection in Mali and controlled human malaria infection, the study looked at the way repeated Plasmodium falciparum infection shapes the human gammadelta T cell repertoire. What the authors observed across the whole study: The Malian cohort came from a small rural village of predominantly one ethnic group, limiting generalizability. Vgamma9/Vdelta2+ TCR repertoires kept a highly stable polyclonal repertoire across time and infection, and many TCRgamma sequences overlapped between individuals. In Vdelta2-negative, largely Vdelta1+, gammadelta TCR repertoires, repeated controlled infections appeared to drive waves of new clonotype selection. Vdelta2-negative gammadelta TCR repertoires from Malian children appeared more clonally expanded, less diverse and less shared than those of Australian children. Because the controlled-infection cohort was small, analysis of inter-individual variability in gammadelta T cell responses was limited.

From V the trimming removes 3 bases and from J it removes 6 bases, while the gene matches leave 8 bases of the junction unaccounted for. CDR1 and CDR2 are read off the germline V gene (reference sequence) as GITISATS and ISYDGTV. The cysteine opens and the phenylalanine closes a CDR3 of 13 amino acids. The CDR3 DNA has 39 bases and is translated from base 1. This clone has only a few counts. There is no known antigen for this receptor. The TCRdb protein comes from a much larger clone and disagrees with this DNA's translation at residue 8, likely due to a read error; the protein given here is derived from the DNA. For bulk TCR repertoire analysis, Vgamma9/Vdelta2+ and Vdelta2-negative gammadelta T cell populations were flow-sorted out of peripheral blood mononuclear cells. The library was built by means of multiplex PCR. Sequencing relied on an Illumina MiSeq. Each sorted gammadelta T cell sample was sequenced for both the TCR gamma (TRG) and TCR delta (TRD) chains. The study's own analysis went as follows. Clonotype tree plots, accumulated frequency of the top 20 clonotypes, diversity index (DI) and D75 metrics were included in the repertoire analyses. After TCRdb called clones again from the public reads with CATT, rows with identical DNA were merged. The V and J calls and clone size are TCRdb's, not the authors'. In this sample the table shows about 5,000 gamma-chain clones, approximately 3.4% of which occur a single time. The ten largest clonotypes hold under 35% of the sample.

The TCR originated in a pool of human donors (malaria-infected and uninfected, not separated). The chain joins TRGV9 to TRGJ1 or TRGJ2. TCRdb is silent on the J gene; assignment here came from matching the DNA to germline. Sequencing was performed on gamma-delta T cells from blood. The CDR3 is CALWEPHCYKKLF. DNA sequence: TGTGCCTTGTGGGAGCCACATTGTTATAAGAAACTCTTT.